What follows are 22 T cell receptor beta chains derived from one specimen sequenced in a study of identical twins listed by TCRdb under 2016. Libraries came from 5' RACE. Data came from an Illumina HiSeq 2000. Clones were called with MiXCR by TCRdb after fastp trimmed the public reads at Q25, and only in-frame beta chains were retained. Rows matching on CDR3 protein sequence are summarized as one entry with the most common DNA and genes. The sample includes hundreds of thousands of distinct CDR3 sequences, with about 9.4% observed a single time. Of the sample, approximately 0.89% is held by the ten largest clones. These data were likewise used in another study, on yellow fever vaccine responses in identical twins.

The specimen was PBMCs. These receptors all come from a woman between 18 and 29 years old in good health.

This clonotype was observed a few times. The V call is TRBV7-9, the J call TRBJ2-7, with TRBD1 identical over 8 bases. V shed 1 base and J 5 bases; nucleotides not matched to a gene: 4. The CDR3 is 14 amino acids. Per germline, CDR1 SEHNR and CDR2 FQNEAQ (reference sequence). In nucleotides, the CDR3 is TGTGCCAGCAGCTTAGGGACAGGGATTCACGAGCAGTACTTC. Its translation is CASSLGTGIHEQYF.

This chain uses TRBV3-1 with TRBJ2-5; D perhaps matches TRBD2 (5 bases). Trimming stripped 4 bases from V and 2 bases from J, with 14 bases between. This CDR3 comprises 15 residues. Germline loops: CDR1 LGHDT, CDR2 YNNKEL (reference sequence). CDR3 sequence: CASSRGRLTQETQYF. The CDR3 DNA reads as TGTGCCAGCAGCCGCGGGCGACTGACGCAAGAGACCCAGTACTTC.

The chain couples TRBV4-3 to TRBJ2-2, with D perhaps given as TRBD1 or TRBD2 (5 bases each). V was cut by 4 bases and J by 4 bases, with 13 bases left in between. Looked up from germline, CDR1 is LGHNA and CDR2 is YSLEER. This CDR3 region has 15 residues. The CDR3 spells CASSPDRAATGELFF. The CDR3 nucleotides are TGCGCCAGCAGCCCCGACAGAGCGGCCACCGGGGAGCTGTTTTTT.

The chain employs TRBV20-1 and TRBJ2-5; possible D gene TRBD2, 6 bases. The V gene's germline CDR1 is DFQATT and CDR2 SNEGSKA (reference sequence). V was shortened by 0 bases and J by 5 bases, with 16 bases between the two germline ends. CDR3 size: 15 residues. CDR3 DNA: TGCAGTGCTAGAGATCTGGGGGGTGTAGGGGAGACCCAGTACTTC. Its translation is CSARDLGGVGETQYF.

The chain has TRBV20-1 and TRBJ2-1; unclear D gene. The germline V gene encodes CDR1 DFQATT and CDR2 SNEGSKA (reference sequence). V gave up 5 bases and J gave up 3 bases, with 8 bases separating them. The CDR3 length is 12 residues. CDR3 protein: CSASELYNEQFF. The CDR3 DNA reads TGCAGTGCTTCCGAGCTCTACAATGAGCAGTTCTTC.

This clonotype has more than one count but fewer than ten. The V call is TRBV15, the J call TRBJ2-4; 14 bases map to TRBD2. The length of the CDR3 is 16 residues. After removal of 4 bases from V and 10 bases from J, the junction contained 9 bases not matched to a gene. Germline-derived CDR1 and CDR2 are LNHNV and YYDKDF (reference sequence). CDR3 sequence reads: CATSTGTSGSQSIQYF. CDR3 DNA: TGTGCCACCAGCACGGGGACTAGCGGGAGCCAATCAATTCAGTACTTC.

The sample holds a few counts of this clonotype. This rearrangement joins TRBV7-8 to TRBJ1-1; maybe TRBD1 (5 bases). The V and J ends lost 3 bases and 0 bases respectively, with 11 bases between them. The V gene's germline CDR1 is SGHVS and CDR2 FQNEAQ. The CDR3 runs 15 residues. The CDR3 region has the DNA TGTGCCAGCAGCTTTGCAGGGTATATGAACACTGAAGCTTTCTTT. Translating gives CASSFAGYMNTEAFF.

The V and J genes are TRBV28 and TRBJ2-7, with 9 bases matching TRBD1. Germline V CDR1 and CDR2: MDHEN, SYDVKM. The V gene end was trimmed by 4 bases and the J gene end by 0 bases; junction bases not matched to a gene: 7. This CDR3 contains 16 residues. The CDR3 protein is CASSSPRGQGSYEQYF. The CDR3 DNA follows: TGTGCCAGCAGTTCCCCCCGGGGACAGGGCTCCTACGAGCAGTACTTC.

The chain joins TRBV27 to TRBJ2-7; 8 bases map to TRBD1. The CDR3 is 14 amino acids. Germline V lookup: CDR1 MNHEY, CDR2 SMNVEV (reference sequence). V lost 6 bases to trimming and J lost 2 bases; unmatched junction nucleotides: 6. The CDR3 DNA follows: TGTGCCAGCAGGCTGGACAGGGCGACCTACGAGCAGTACTTC. Translating gives CASRLDRATYEQYF.

In this sample, this clonotype turned up a few times. The chain's CDR3 is CSARRTRRNTGELFF. The CDR3 DNA is TGCAGTGCTAGGAGGACTAGGAGGAACACCGGGGAGCTGTTTTTT. V is TRBV20-1 and J is TRBJ2-2; 7 positions agree with TRBD2. CDR1 is DFQATT and CDR2 is SNEGSKA in the germline V gene (reference sequence). The CDR3 spans 15 residues. J gave up 1 base and V 3 bases, and 5 bases lay outside the gene matches.

This clonotype showed up many times. The chain couples TRBV7-2 to TRBJ2-2; 9 nucleotides align to TRBD2. Trimming at V came to 5 bases and at J to 4 bases, leaving 8 bases not matched to a gene. The CDR3 contains 16 residues. Germline V lookup: CDR1 SGHTA, CDR2 FQGNSA. The CDR3 sequence is CASSLPAGGTTGELFF. Here the CDR3 DNA reads TGTGCCAGCAGCCTACCAGCGGGAGGTACCACCGGGGAGCTGTTTTTT.

This clonotype appeared a few times. The chain recombines TRBV27 with TRBJ2-1; 9 positions match TRBD2. With 6 bases clipped from V and 8 bases from J, the junction kept 8 bases outside the gene matches. CDR1 is MNHEY, CDR2 SMNVEV, per germline (reference sequence). The CDR3 covers 14 residues. The CDR3 sequence is CASRLAGRGYEQFF. CDR3 coding DNA: TGTGCCAGCAGGCTAGCGGGGCGCGGTTATGAGCAGTTCTTC.

The chain has TRBV18 and TRBJ2-7, with D maybe TRBD1 (6 bases). Germline CDR1 reads KGHSH; CDR2 reads LQKENI. The V end was cut by 8 bases, the J end by 2 bases, with 13 bases between. This CDR3 is 13 amino acids long. The CDR3 loop reads CASATGFPYEQYF. The CDR3 region has the DNA TGTGCCAGCGCGACAGGTTTTCCCTACGAGCAGTACTTC.

This clonotype was seen a handful of times. J is TRBJ1-6 and V is TRBV28; unclear D gene. Germline V gene sequence: CDR1 MDHEN, CDR2 SYDVKM. CDR3 length: 12 residues. Trimming took off 7 bases at V and 10 bases at J, with 11 bases between the two ends. CDR3 DNA sequence: TGTGCCAGCACTCAAGGGCCATCACCCCTCCACTTT. It specifies CASTQGPSPLHF.

This sequence joins TRBV18 and TRBJ2-5; 10 positions agree with TRBD1. The germline V gene has CDR1 KGHSH and CDR2 LQKENI. The CDR3 has 15 residues. V trimming: 3 bases; J trimming: 5 bases; junction bases outside the gene matches: 6. CDR3: CASSPGTGAKETQYF. CDR3 in DNA: TGTGCCAGCTCACCCGGGACAGGGGCGAAGGAGACCCAGTACTTC.

The table lists this clonotype with many counts. V gene TRBV4-3 combines with J gene TRBJ1-5; no firm D call. From germline, CDR1 is LGHNA and CDR2 YSLEER. V was cut by 0 bases and J by 3 bases, with 12 bases left in between. The CDR3 has 16 residues. The CDR3 region has the DNA TGCGCCAGCAGCCAAGATTTCGCGGGAACCAATCAGCCCCAGCATTTT. Residues: CASSQDFAGTNQPQHF.

The rearrangement uses TRBV6-5 and TRBJ2-7, with TRBD1 identical over 7 bases. CDR1 is MNHEY and CDR2 is SVGAGI in the germline V gene. V lost 0 bases to trimming and J lost 1 base; unmatched junction nucleotides: 6. CDR3 length: 16 residues. The CDR3 DNA reads as TGTGCCAGCAGTTACTCGGTTGGGACAGCATCCTACGAGCAGTACTTC. Protein: CASSYSVGTASYEQYF.

In this sample, this clonotype turned up a few times. The V call is TRBV7-9, the J call TRBJ2-1, with no clear D. Germline CDR1 reads SEHNR; CDR2 reads FQNEAQ (reference sequence). Trimming pared 2 bases from V and 8 bases from J, leaving 19 bases between. The CDR3 length is 16 residues. The CDR3 nucleotides read TGTGCCAGCAGCTTATCCGGACCCTACAAAGGCGATGAGCAGTTCTTC. This codes for CASSLSGPYKGDEQFF.

This clonotype was counted between two and nine times. The CDR3 region is CSVTSGGNTDTQYF. The CDR3 region has the DNA TGCAGCGTCACTAGCGGGGGGAACACAGATACGCAGTATTTT. The chain has TRBV29-1 and TRBJ2-3, with TRBD2 identical over 12 bases. Germline CDR1 is SQVTM and CDR2 is ANQGSEA. This CDR3 region has 14 residues. The V gene end was trimmed by 6 bases and the J gene end by 2 bases; junction bases not matched to a gene: 3.

In its sample, this clonotype was seen many times. V usage is TRBV12-3 or TRBV12-4 and J usage is TRBJ1-1, with D hard to call. This CDR3 comprises 13 residues. V was trimmed by 2 bases and J by 1 base, leaving 5 bases between them. CDR3 nucleotide sequence: TGTGCCAGCAGTTTAATGCAGAACACTGAAGCTTTCTTT. Translated, it gives CASSLMQNTEAFF.

This chain connects TRBV29-1 to TRBJ2-2; tentatively, D is TRBD1 (6 bases). Germline-derived CDR1 and CDR2 are SQVTM and ANQGSEA. CDR3 length: 14 residues. V shed 6 bases and J shed 3 bases, with 14 bases lying between them. This chain's CDR3 is CSVARTGYTGELFF. CDR3 nucleotide sequence: TGCAGCGTGGCCCGCACAGGGTACACCGGGGAGCTGTTTTTT.

At least ten counts were recorded for this clonotype. The chain is built from TRBV10-3 and TRBJ2-1; perhaps D is TRBD1 or TRBD2 (5 bases each). This CDR3 contains 13 residues. CDR1 and CDR2 from the germline V gene are ENHRY and SYGVKD. Between the trimmed V and J ends, which lost 6 bases and 4 bases, there was a span of 10 bases. The CDR3 DNA is TGTGCCATCAGGGGGACGACTTACAATGAGCAGTTCTTC. Translated, it gives CAIRGTTYNEQFF.